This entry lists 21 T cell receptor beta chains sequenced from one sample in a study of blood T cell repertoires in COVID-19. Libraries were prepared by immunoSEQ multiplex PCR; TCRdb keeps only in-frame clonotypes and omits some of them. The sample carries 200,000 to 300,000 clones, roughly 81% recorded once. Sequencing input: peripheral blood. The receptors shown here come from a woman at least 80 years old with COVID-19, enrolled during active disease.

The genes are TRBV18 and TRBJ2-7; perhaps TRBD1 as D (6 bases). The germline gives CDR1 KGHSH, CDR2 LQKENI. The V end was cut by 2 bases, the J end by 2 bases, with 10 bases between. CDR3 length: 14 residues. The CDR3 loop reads CASSPGDRPYEQYF. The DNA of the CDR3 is TGTGCCAGCTCACCAGGCGACAGGCCCTACGAGCAGTACTTC.

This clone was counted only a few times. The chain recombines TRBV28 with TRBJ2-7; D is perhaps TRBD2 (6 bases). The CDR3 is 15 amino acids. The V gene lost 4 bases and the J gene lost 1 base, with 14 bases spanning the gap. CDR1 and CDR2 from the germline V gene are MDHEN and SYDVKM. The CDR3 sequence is CASSSSGGGSYEQYF. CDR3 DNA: TGTGCCAGCAGTTCCTCTGGCGGAGGGTCCTACGAGCAGTACTTC.

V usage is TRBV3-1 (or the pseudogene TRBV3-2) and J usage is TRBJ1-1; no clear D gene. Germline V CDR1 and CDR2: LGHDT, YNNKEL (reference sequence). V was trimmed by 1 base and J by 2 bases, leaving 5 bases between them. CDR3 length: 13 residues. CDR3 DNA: TGTGCCAGCAGCCAAGCCTTCAACACTGAAGCTTTCTTT. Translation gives CASSQAFNTEAFF.

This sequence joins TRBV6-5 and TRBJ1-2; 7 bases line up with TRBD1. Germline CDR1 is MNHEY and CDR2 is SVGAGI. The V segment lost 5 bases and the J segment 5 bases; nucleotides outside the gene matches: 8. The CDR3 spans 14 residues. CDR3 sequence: CASSPGGLRYGYTF. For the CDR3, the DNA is TGTGCCAGCAGTCCAGGGGGGCTTCGGTATGGCTACACCTTC.

CDR3 residues: CASSRRKGLANEKLFF. CDR3 in DNA: TGTGCCAGCAGCCGCAGAAAGGGGTTGGCTAATGAAAAACTGTTTTTT. V usage is TRBV3-1 (or the pseudogene TRBV3-2) and J usage is TRBJ1-4, with D possibly matching TRBD1 (5 bases). Trimming took off 4 bases at V and 3 bases at J, with 15 bases between the two ends. Looked up from germline, CDR1 is LGHDT and CDR2 is YNNKEL (reference sequence). The CDR3 spans 16 residues.

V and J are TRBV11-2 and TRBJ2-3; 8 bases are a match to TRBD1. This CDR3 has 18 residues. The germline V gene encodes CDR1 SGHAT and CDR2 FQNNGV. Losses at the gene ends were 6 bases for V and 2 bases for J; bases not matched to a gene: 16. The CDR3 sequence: CASRGPGQERRFTDTQYF. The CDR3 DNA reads TGTGCCAGCAGGGGCCCGGGACAGGAGCGTCGCTTCACAGATACGCAGTATTTT.

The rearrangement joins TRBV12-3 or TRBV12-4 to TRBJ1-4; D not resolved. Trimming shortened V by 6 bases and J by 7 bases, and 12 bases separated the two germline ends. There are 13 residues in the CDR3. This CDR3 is CASSPGLIEKLFF. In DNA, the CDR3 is TGTGCCAGCAGCCCCGGGTTGATTGAAAAACTGTTTTTT.

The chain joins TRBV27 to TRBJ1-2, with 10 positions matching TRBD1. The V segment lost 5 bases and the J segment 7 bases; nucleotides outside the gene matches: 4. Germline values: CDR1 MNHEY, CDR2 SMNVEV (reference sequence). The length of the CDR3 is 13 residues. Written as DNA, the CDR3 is TGTGCCAGCAGTCAAGACAGGGGGCCTGGCTACACCTTC. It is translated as CASSQDRGPGYTF.

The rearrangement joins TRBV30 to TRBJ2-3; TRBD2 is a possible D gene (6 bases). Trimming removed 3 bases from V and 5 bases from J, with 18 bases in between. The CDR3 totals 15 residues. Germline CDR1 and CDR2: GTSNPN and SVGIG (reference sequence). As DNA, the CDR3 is TGTGCCTGGAGAAAAAGCGGGTACGCCGGAGATACGCAGTATTTT. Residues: CAWRKSGYAGDTQYF.

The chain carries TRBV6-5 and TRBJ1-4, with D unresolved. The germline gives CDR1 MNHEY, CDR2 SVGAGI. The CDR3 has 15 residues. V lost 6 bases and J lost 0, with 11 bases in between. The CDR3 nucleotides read TGTGCCAGCAGCCTTCAGATGACAACTAATGAAAAACTGTTTTTT. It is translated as CASSLQMTTNEKLFF.

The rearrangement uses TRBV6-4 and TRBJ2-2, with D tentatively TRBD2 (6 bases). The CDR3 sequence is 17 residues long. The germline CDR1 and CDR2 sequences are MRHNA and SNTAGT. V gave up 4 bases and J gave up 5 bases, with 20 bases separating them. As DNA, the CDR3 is TGTGCCAGCAGTGGGTTTAGCGGATCTATGAGGACCGGGGAGCTGTTTTTT. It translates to CASSGFSGSMRTGELFF.

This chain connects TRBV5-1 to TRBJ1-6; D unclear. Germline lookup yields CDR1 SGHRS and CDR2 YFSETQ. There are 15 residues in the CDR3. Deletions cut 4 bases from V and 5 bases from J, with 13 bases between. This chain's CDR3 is CASSPTGSDNSPLHF. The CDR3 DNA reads TGCGCCAGCAGCCCGACCGGGTCCGATAATTCACCCCTCCACTTT.

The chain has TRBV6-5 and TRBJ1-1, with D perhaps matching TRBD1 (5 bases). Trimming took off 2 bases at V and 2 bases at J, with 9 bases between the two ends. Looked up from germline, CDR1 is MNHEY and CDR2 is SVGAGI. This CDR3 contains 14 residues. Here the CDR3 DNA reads TGTGCCAGCAGTTACGGAGGGGCAAACACTGAAGCTTTCTTT. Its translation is CASSYGGANTEAFF.

This CDR3 is CASSRGGGVEAFF. The CDR3 DNA sequence: TGTGCCAGCAGTCGGGGGGGCGGGGTTGAAGCTTTCTTT. This chain uses TRBV6-5 with TRBJ1-1, with a tentative D call TRBD1 (6 bases). The CDR3 is 13 amino acids. Germline CDR1 and CDR2: MNHEY and SVGAGI. The V end was cut by 5 bases, the J end by 7 bases, with 14 bases between.

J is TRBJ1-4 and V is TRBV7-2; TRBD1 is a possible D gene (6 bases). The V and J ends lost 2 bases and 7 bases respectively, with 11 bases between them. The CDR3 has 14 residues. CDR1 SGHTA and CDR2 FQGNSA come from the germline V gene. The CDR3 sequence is CASSLRRGSEKLFF. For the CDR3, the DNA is TGTGCCAGCAGCTTACGCAGGGGTTCTGAAAAACTGTTTTTT.

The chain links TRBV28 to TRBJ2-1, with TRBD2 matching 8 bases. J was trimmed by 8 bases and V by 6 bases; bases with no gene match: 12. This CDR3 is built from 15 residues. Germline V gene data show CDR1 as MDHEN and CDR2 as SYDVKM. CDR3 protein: CASSLGTRGVYEQFF. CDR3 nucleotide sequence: TGTGCCAGCAGCTTGGGGACTAGGGGAGTGTATGAGCAGTTCTTC. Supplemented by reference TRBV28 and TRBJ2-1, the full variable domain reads DVKVTQSSRYLVKRTGEKVFLECVQDMDHENMFWYRQDPGLGLRLIYFSYDVKMKEKGDIPEGYSVSREKKERFSLILESASTNQTSMYLCASSLGTRGVYEQFFGPGTRLTVL.

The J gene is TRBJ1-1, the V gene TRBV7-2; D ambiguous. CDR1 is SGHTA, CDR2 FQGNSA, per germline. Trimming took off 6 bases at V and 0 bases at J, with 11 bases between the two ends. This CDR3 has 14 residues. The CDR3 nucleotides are TGTGCCAGCAGGGCGGCGTGGATGAACACTGAAGCTTTCTTT. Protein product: CASRAAWMNTEAFF.

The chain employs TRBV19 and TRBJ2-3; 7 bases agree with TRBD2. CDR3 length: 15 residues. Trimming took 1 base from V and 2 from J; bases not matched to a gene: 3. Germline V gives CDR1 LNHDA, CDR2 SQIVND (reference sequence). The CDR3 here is CASSIGAGITDTQYF. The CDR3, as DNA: TGTGCCAGTAGTATAGGAGCGGGGATCACAGATACGCAGTATTTT.

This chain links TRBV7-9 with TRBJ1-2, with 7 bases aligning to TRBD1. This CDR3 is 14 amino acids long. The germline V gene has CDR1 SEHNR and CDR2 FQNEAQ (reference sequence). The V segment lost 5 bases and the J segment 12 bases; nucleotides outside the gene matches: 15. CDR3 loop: CASSAGDSQKPDTF. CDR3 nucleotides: TGTGCCAGCAGCGCAGGGGACAGCCAAAAGCCTGACACCTTC. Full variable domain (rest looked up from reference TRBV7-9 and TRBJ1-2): DTGVSQNPRHKITKRGQNVTFRCDPISEHNRLYWYRQTLGQGPEFLTYFQNEAQLEKSRLLSDRFSAERPKGSFSTLEIQRTEQGDSAMYLCASSAGDSQKPDTFGSGTRLTVV.

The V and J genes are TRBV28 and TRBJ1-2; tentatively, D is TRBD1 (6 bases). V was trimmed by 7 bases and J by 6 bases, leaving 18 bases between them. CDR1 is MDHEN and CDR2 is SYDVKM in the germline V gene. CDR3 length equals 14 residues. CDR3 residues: CASTPHRVGDGYTF. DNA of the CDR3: TGTGCCAGCACCCCCCACAGGGTAGGGGATGGCTACACCTTC.

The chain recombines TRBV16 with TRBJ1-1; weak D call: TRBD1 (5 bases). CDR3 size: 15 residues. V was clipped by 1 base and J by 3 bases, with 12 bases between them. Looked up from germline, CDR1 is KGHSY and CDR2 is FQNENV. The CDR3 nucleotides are TGTGCCAGCAGCCAATTCCACGGGGGGGACACTGAAGCTTTCTTT. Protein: CASSQFHGGDTEAFF.